Listed below are T cell receptor beta chains from one sample, sequenced in a study of cytomegalovirus exposure and HLA in healthy donors. This table comes from immunoSEQ multiplex PCR, and its TCRdb copy is limited to in-frame clones, with some not included. This table has roughly 110,000 clones, 70% to 85% appearing once. The specimen sequenced was PBMCs. All receptors come from a man aged 55-75 years in good health and CMV-seronegative. The CDR3 runs from the conserved cysteine through the conserved F or W.

v_gene	j_gene	CDR3aa
TRBV5-1	TRBJ2-1	CASSFGTGDEQFF
TRBV11-2	TRBJ2-3	CASSQLAGGSDTQYF
TRBV15	TRBJ2-5	CATSRDGALQETQYF
TRBV2	TRBJ2-7	CASAIQGEGYEQYF
TRBV7-8	TRBJ2-5	CASSLQGAETQYF
TRBV28	TRBJ2-2	CASSFESWGSGATGELFF
TRBV6-5	TRBJ1-2	CATLGGYLGGYTF
TRBV6-1	TRBJ1-5	CASSELGGSNQPQHF
TRBV7-9	TRBJ1-4	CASSLVQGTNEKLFF
TRBV2	TRBJ2-2	CAPTGGVVLGGELFF
TRBV6-1	TRBJ1-6	CASSERVFGSPLHF
TRBV5-6	TRBJ1-2	CASSLPDYGYTF
TRBV4-3	TRBJ1-3	CASSQVGQGGGNTIYF
TRBV9	TRBJ1-5	CASSVRDDQPQHF
TRBV29-1	TRBJ1-1	CSAQGYTEAFF
TRBV7-3	TRBJ2-1	CASSLRATAGNNEQFF
TRBV5-1	TRBJ1-1	CASSLSAGTEAFF
TRBV7-6	TRBJ1-2	CASSRNLGGYGYTF
TRBV18	TRBJ1-4	CASSRREGQAREKLFF
TRBV6-5	TRBJ1-3	CASSYRGSGNTIYF
TRBV5-1	TRBJ2-1	CASSLTGGLEQFF
TRBV5-6	TRBJ1-2	CASRKGQNYGYTF
TRBV4-1	TRBJ1-5	CASSQPGDSNQPQHF
TRBV9	TRBJ1-4	CASSVANGQGNEKLFF
TRBV25-1	TRBJ2-2	CASLGLNTGELFF
TRBV7-9	TRBJ1-2	CASSHRGQDYGYTF
TRBV9	TRBJ1-4	CASSLRTGANEKLFF
TRBV6-1	TRBJ1-4	CASSEGTVVWEKLFF
TRBV7-2	TRBJ2-7	CASSWAAGDSYEQYF
TRBV4-3	TRBJ2-1	CASSQEYTSSYNEQFF
TRBV7-9	TRBJ1-4	CASSLSGQSNEKLFF
TRBV19	TRBJ1-2	CASSIRYPGGGYTF
TRBV2	TRBJ1-6	CASSLTGTGGSPPLHF
TRBV9	TRBJ2-1	CASSWGLAGVGEQFF
TRBV4-1	TRBJ1-1	CASSRLLEGGSTEAFF
TRBV7-3	TRBJ2-7	CASSDLLVTYEQYF
TRBV4-3	TRBJ1-3	CASSQGQMGNTIYF
TRBV11-1	TRBJ1-1	CASSPWTGEAFF
TRBV29-1	TRBJ1-4	CSVFGTAEKLFF
TRBV13	TRBJ2-3	CASSIGGTDTQYF
TRBV28	TRBJ2-5	CASSGPLAGGPRRETQYF
TRBV9	TRBJ2-3	CASSEGISGGTDTQYF
TRBV28	TRBJ1-1	CASSRRGQLNTEAFF
TRBV4-3	TRBJ2-7	CASSQAAQGQMGLEQYF
TRBV6-5	TRBJ2-3	CASSYGTSGDTQYF
TRBV27	TRBJ2-6	CASSPTGRGGLAGANVLTF
TRBV5-6	TRBJ1-6	CASSLGGAGSPLHF
TRBV9	TRBJ1-1	CASSVGGLGNTEAFF
TRBV28	TRBJ1-6	CASSGRTGLNSPLHF
TRBV5-1	TRBJ2-5	CASILGTGEETQYF